This T cell receptor (beta chain) came from a study of T-cell memory formation after mild COVID-19. Looking at the study overall: The two donors had largely donor-specific TCR clusters. General study points: Largely, contracting CD4+ clones fell within CM and EM, and contracting CD8+ clones within EMRA. Clonal second-wave expansions that peaked on day 37 had unconfirmed SARS-CoV-2 specificity. That cross-reactive memory joined was suggested by some responding clones appearing in pre-infection memory.

This clonotype was seen ten or more times. The antigen remains undetermined. V lost 5 bases to trimming and J lost 6 bases, with 11 bases between them. This CDR3 is 13 amino acids long. The germline gives CDR1 SGHTA, CDR2 FQGNSA. TCRdb reprocessed the 5' RACE reads via MiXCR and lists one record per CDR3 protein. Altogether roughly 200,000 distinct CDR3 sequences are present, more than 15% being singletons, with the ten largest covering more than 2%. Input material: PBMCs or a T cell subset sorted from them (not recorded which). The TCR originated in an adult woman who had mild COVID-19 (a few samples of this study predate the infection). Cell type and time point are not known. The genes are TRBV7-2 and TRBJ2-1; the D is unclear. CDR3 coding DNA: TGTGCCAGCAGCATCTCATTCGCCAATGAGCAGTTCTTC. Translating gives CASSISFANEQFF.